The present entry profiles one TCR beta chain with its context. Its antigen remains unidentified. These data originate in a study of T cells expressing NK-cell markers. Study context: It was from sorted CD3+CD56+NKG2C+, CD3+CD56+NKG2C- and CD3+CD56-NKG2C+ T cells that TCR beta repertoires came.

TCRdb reprocessed the 5' RACE reads, keeping one entry per CDR3 protein, no DNA. The repertoire shows a few hundred thousand distinct CDR3 sequences; the top ten hold 5.2%. Study-level findings and limits: Expanded NKG2C+ T cell clones had unclear HCMV specificity.

This CDR3 spans 12 amino acids. CDR1 and CDR2 (germline): SGHRS, YFSETQ. The chain couples TRBV5-1 to TRBJ2-3; there is no DNA to check the TCRdb D call of TRBD1. The sample taken for sequencing was blood T cells: a sorted CD56 or NKG2C T cell subset, CD4+ or CD8+ T cells, or bulk PBMC T cells (not recorded which). The origin of this receptor is a man aged 18 to 69 in good health. The CDR3 here is CASRGALDTQYF. The variable domain in full, with the rest retrieved from reference TRBV5-1 and TRBJ2-3, is KAGVTQTPRYLIKTRGQQVTLSCSPISGHRSVSWYQQTPGQGLQFLFEYFSETQRNKGNFPGRFSGRQFSNSRSEMNVSTLELGDSALYLCASRGALDTQYFGPGTRLTVL.